The 5 T cell receptor beta chains below were found in one sample sequenced in a study of tumor and adjacent non-tumor tissue in lung cancer. Three rounds of nested PCR, following a modified ARM-PCR protocol, produced the TCRbeta library. One entry per CDR3 protein results from TCRdb running MiXCR on the multiplex PCR reads. Of 85,000 to 100,000 distinct CDR3 sequences detected, less than 80% appear once; the ten largest clones hold around 20%. The template was RNA from unsorted bulk tissue. Input material: lung tumor tissue. All receptors come from a man between 60 and 75 years old with non-small cell lung cancer.

For this clonotype: This may be a read error, as it is one base from a much larger clone. This chain links TRBV6-1 with TRBJ2-7; 10 bases agree with TRBD1. The germline V gene has CDR1 MNHNS and CDR2 SASEGT. CDR3 length equals 15 residues. DNA of the CDR3: TGTGCCAGCAGGGACAGGGGGATCATCTCCTACGTGCAGTACTTC. This sequence encodes CASRDRGIISYVQYF.

In regard to this clonotype: The junction shows a germline mismatch at one end, possibly a read error. The V call is TRBV6-2 or TRBV6-3, the J call TRBJ2-2, with TRBD2 as a possible D gene (5 bases). CDR3 length: 15 residues. Looked up from germline, CDR1 is MNHEY and CDR2 is SVGEGT. The chain's CDR3 is CASVLPNTNTGELFF. CDR3 DNA sequence: TGTGCCAGCGTCCTCCCCAATACGAACACCGGGGAGCTGTTTTTC.

About this clonotype: Germline and junction disagree at one end, which may indicate a read error. V is TRBV6-6 and J is TRBJ2-7; 7 bases agree with TRBD2. CDR1 and CDR2 (germline): MNHNY, SVGAGI (reference sequence). This CDR3 contains 16 residues. Here the CDR3 DNA reads TGTGCCAGCAGTTACGAAGCGGGGATTGGGGCCTACGAGCAGCACTTC. Translated: CASSYEAGIGAYEQHF.

As to this clonotype: The CDR3 does not close with the conserved phenylalanine or tryptophan, likely indicating a read error. V is TRBV4-2 and J is TRBJ2-4, with unresolved D. The CDR3 contains 16 residues. In germline, CDR1 is LGHNA, CDR2 YNFKEQ. The V gene lost 0 bases and the J gene lost 7 bases, with 16 bases spanning the gap. The CDR3: CASSQDAAPPANIQYL. The CDR3 DNA reads as TGTGCCAGCAGCCAAGATGCGGCCCCCCCAGCGAACATTCAGTACCTA.

This clonotype was seen repeatedly, ten times or more. This rearrangement joins TRBV20-1 to TRBJ1-2; no firm D call. Trimming pared 3 bases from V and 7 bases from J, leaving 15 bases between. Germline CDR1 is DFQATT and CDR2 is SNEGSKA (reference sequence). This CDR3 spans 13 amino acids. This chain's CDR3 is CSARVGSSPGYTF. Written as DNA, the CDR3 is TGCAGTGCTAGGGTGGGTTCCTCTCCTGGCTACACCTTC.